The 2 T cell receptor beta chains given below trace back to one sample, sequenced in a study of T cells in Graves' hyperthyroidism and ophthalmopathy. Amplification of TCR beta CDR3 regions was performed using RNA transcripts as template. Primed by the HTBI set, a first-round RT-PCR was run on the TCR CDR3. Using its own MiXCR run on the multiplex PCR reads, TCRdb lists one record per CDR3 protein. The top ten clones hold roughly 30% of a sample with about 640,000 distinct CDR3 sequences, under 25% of them seen once. Sequencing was performed on blood. These receptors came from a young man with Graves' ophthalmopathy.

A remark on this clonotype: Possible read error: a much larger clone is one base away. The chain couples TRBV12-3 or TRBV12-4 to TRBJ2-1; TRBD2 aligns across 8 bases. The CDR3 runs to 17 residues. Written as DNA, the CDR3 is TGTGCCAGCAGTTTTAACAGCGGGAGTTTCTCCTACAATGAGCAGTCCTTC. Translating it yields CASSFNSGSFSYNEQSF.

This clonotype was counted a few times. This rearrangement joins TRBV12-3 or TRBV12-4 to TRBJ2-3, with D perhaps assigned TRBD1 or TRBD2 (7 bases each). The CDR3 spans 18 residues. V was shortened by 0 bases and J by 2 bases, with 18 bases between the two germline ends. This CDR3 reads CASSLALAVRGVTDTQYF. The CDR3 DNA reads TGTGCCAGCAGTTTAGCGCTAGCGGTCAGGGGGGTCACAGATACGCAGTATTTT.